The sequence of this T cell receptor beta chain was determined in a study of blood T cell repertoires in COVID-19. For the study at large: Samples representing acute and convalescent COVID-19 were sourced from the United States, Italy and Spain.

The CDR3 totals 15 residues. Germline V gives CDR1 MNHNS, CDR2 SASEGT. V lost 2 bases, J lost 0 bases, and 9 bases lay in between. How the authors handled the data: Amplification of reference gene primers was used by the study to estimate nucleated cell counts. Profiled with immunoSEQ multiplex PCR; TCRdb holds only in-frame clones, not every one. D and trimming were read from the DNA, whereas the V and J calls and clone size are those reported in that table. The data hold a few hundred thousand clones, with under 90% observed a single time. Sequenced sample: peripheral blood. The chain couples TRBV6-1 to TRBJ2-3, with a weak D call TRBD1 (5 bases). The TCR originated in a woman between 18 and 29 years old with acute or convalescent COVID-19. CDR3 in amino acids: CASSEITGSTDTQYF. The CDR3 DNA is TGTGCCAGCAGTGAAATTACAGGTAGCACAGATACGCAGTATTTT.